The rows below give T cell receptor beta chains drawn from one sample of a study of early stage breast cancer tumors. Data came from immunoSEQ multiplex PCR; TCRdb stores just in-frame clones and leaves some out. The sample gives approximately 39,000 clones, around 70% of which show up once; 6.8% is in the top ten. Sequenced: blood. These receptors all stem from a person in their sixties with breast cancer. Each CDR3 is given without its conserved first and last residue. Each record gives: V gene, J gene, CDR3 protein.

v_gene: TRBV6-1; j_gene: TRBJ2-1; CDR3aa: ASSRLAFDEQF
v_gene: TRBV11-2; j_gene: TRBJ1-1; CDR3aa: ASSAQGRVTEAF
v_gene: TRBV27; j_gene: TRBJ2-5; CDR3aa: ASRRGQGKETQY
v_gene: TRBV18; j_gene: TRBJ1-1; CDR3aa: ASSPSTNTEAF
v_gene: TRBV5-1; j_gene: TRBJ2-7; CDR3aa: ASSAQGYEQY
v_gene: TRBV11-1; j_gene: TRBJ1-2; CDR3aa: ASQLGQGPLT
v_gene: TRBV28; j_gene: TRBJ1-3; CDR3aa: ASRSTDRNTIY
v_gene: TRBV5-1; j_gene: TRBJ2-6; CDR3aa: ASSPLYGVGANVLT
v_gene: TRBV19; j_gene: TRBJ1-1; CDR3aa: ASKSSRGNTEAF
v_gene: TRBV28; j_gene: TRBJ2-7; CDR3aa: ASSPGLAGTYEQY
v_gene: TRBV6-1; j_gene: TRBJ1-1; CDR3aa: ASSDRGVTEAF
v_gene: TRBV6-1; j_gene: TRBJ2-7; CDR3aa: ASTLHSDPTYEQY
v_gene: TRBV28; j_gene: TRBJ1-2; CDR3aa: ASTLHRASYGYT
v_gene: TRBV27; j_gene: TRBJ2-7; CDR3aa: ASSATRGYEQY
v_gene: TRBV4-1; j_gene: TRBJ2-7; CDR3aa: ASSRSLAGVYEQY
v_gene: TRBV19; j_gene: TRBJ1-6; CDR3aa: ASSPREYSPLH
v_gene: TRBV19; j_gene: TRBJ1-4; CDR3aa: ASSNRGRGIEKLF
v_gene: TRBV14; j_gene: TRBJ2-2; CDR3aa: ASSPPVIRGYTGELF
v_gene: TRBV14; j_gene: TRBJ2-5; CDR3aa: ASSQRLAGETQY
v_gene: TRBV10-3; j_gene: TRBJ1-1; CDR3aa: AISESMGFSGVTEAF